Listed below are T cell receptor beta chains from one sample, sequenced in a study of PD-1 blockade in classical Hodgkin lymphoma. Generated by immunoSEQ multiplex PCR, the TCRdb table keeps only in-frame clones and is missing some. This table has 30,000 to 45,000 clones, about 70% appearing once. The sequencing here drew on peripheral blood mononuclear cells (PBMCs), taken before the second cycle of nivolumab. These receptors were taken from a human donor with classical Hodgkin lymphoma. CDR3s include the opening cysteine and the closing phenylalanine or tryptophan. The order of the fields is CDR3 protein, CDR3 DNA, J gene, clone size, V gene, D gene. The D gene is left open where the match is weak. Clone size is given for some rows only: seen once, a few or many times, or a class if the clone is expanded.

CASSLSSVYEQYF | TGTGCCAGCAGTTTATCATCGGTCTACGAGCAGTACTTC | TRBJ2-7 | NA | TRBV28 | NA
CASSVFHGGEQFF | TGTGCCAGCAGCGTTTTTCACGGGGGTGAGCAGTTCTTC | TRBJ2-1 | NA | TRBV9 | NA
CASSLEGPQAKLAFF | TGCGCCAGCAGTCTGGAGGGCCCCCAGGCCAAACTTGCTTTCTTT | TRBJ1-1 | NA | TRBV5-1 | NA
CASSFNAYSNQPQHF | TGTGCCAGCAGCTTTAATGCCTATAGCAATCAGCCCCAGCATTTT | TRBJ1-5 | NA | TRBV7-8 | NA
CASASPAGLSYSNQPQHF | TGTGCCAGTGCCAGCCCGGCAGGACTAAGCTATAGCAATCAGCCCCAGCATTTT | TRBJ1-5 | few | TRBV19 | NA
CASSRISGGLSYEQYF | TGTGCCAGCAGCAGAATTAGCGGGGGGCTCTCCTACGAGCAGTACTTC | TRBJ2-7 | NA | TRBV7-2 | TRBD2
CASSLWGVAGGPDTQYF | TGTGCCAGCAGCCTTTGGGGGGTAGCGGGAGGGCCAGATACGCAGTATTTT | TRBJ2-3 | NA | TRBV28 | TRBD2
CASRPNSGNYEQYF | TGTGCCAGCAGGCCTAATAGCGGGAACTACGAGCAGTACTTC | TRBJ2-7 | NA | TRBV6-5 | TRBD2
CASSFSGGAWGEQFF | TGTGCCAGCAGCTTCAGCGGGGGGGCCTGGGGTGAGCAGTTCTTC | TRBJ2-1 | once | TRBV9 | TRBD2
CASSPREGISYEQYF | TGTGCCAGCTCACCTCGGGAGGGAATTTCGTACGAGCAGTACTTC | TRBJ2-7 | NA | TRBV18 | TRBD2
CASSVDKRGARSEQFF | TGTGCCAGCAGCGTAGACAAGCGGGGGGCCAGAAGTGAGCAGTTCTTC | TRBJ2-1 | few | TRBV9 | TRBD2
CASSQGTSGAYNEQFF | TGTGCCAGCAGCCAAGGGACTAGCGGGGCCTACAATGAGCAGTTCTTC | TRBJ2-1 | NA | TRBV4-2 | TRBD2
CASAPPGYNEQFF | TGTGCTAGTGCCCCCCCGGGGTACAATGAGCAGTTCTTC | TRBJ2-1 | NA | TRBV12-5 | NA
CASSLEGGDYGYTF | TGTGCCAGCAGCTTAGAAGGAGGGGACTATGGCTACACCTTC | TRBJ1-2 | NA | TRBV7-8 | NA
CATSSFGEWAGTGELFF | TGTGCCACCAGCAGTTTCGGGGAATGGGCAGGGACCGGGGAGCTGTTTTTT | TRBJ2-2 | NA | TRBV15 | NA
CASSLAATSTTEQFF | TGCGCCAGCAGCTTGGCGGCTACATCGACAACGGAGCAGTTCTTC | TRBJ2-1 | few | TRBV5-1 | NA
CASSPLLGRGNTEAFF | TGTGCCAGCAGCCCCCTTTTGGGTCGGGGGAACACTGAAGCTTTCTTT | TRBJ1-1 | NA | TRBV7-9 | NA
CASSQGQGNEKLFF | TGCGCCAGCAGCCAAGGACAGGGAAATGAAAAACTGTTTTTT | TRBJ1-4 | NA | TRBV4-3 | TRBD1
CASSELGQGWGVDTQYF | TGTGCCAGCAGTGAATTGGGACAGGGGTGGGGGGTCGATACGCAGTATTTT | TRBJ2-3 | once | TRBV25-1 | TRBD1
CASSPYRVGANVLTF | TGCGCCAGCAGCCCGTACAGGGTTGGGGCCAACGTCCTGACTTTC | TRBJ2-6 | NA | TRBV5-1 | NA
CASTPGTEYNEQFF | TGTGCCAGTACCCCCGGGACAGAATACAATGAGCAGTTCTTC | TRBJ2-1 | NA | TRBV19 | TRBD1
CASSSYWDRGSVNGYTF | TGTGCCAGCAGTTCCTATTGGGACAGGGGCTCGGTGAATGGCTACACCTTC | TRBJ1-2 | NA | TRBV28 | TRBD1
CASSTGTEIPGNTIYF | TGTGCCAGCAGTACCGGGACAGAGATTCCTGGAAACACCATATATTTT | TRBJ1-3 | few | TRBV6-6 | TRBD1
CASSLTSYNEQFF | TGTGCCAGCAGCTTAACCAGCTACAATGAGCAGTTCTTC | TRBJ2-1 | NA | TRBV11-3 | NA
CASSLNRVHEQYF | TGTGCCAGCAGCTTAAACAGGGTCCACGAGCAGTACTTC | TRBJ2-7 | NA | TRBV7-3 | NA
CAWRGGLGYGYTF | TGTGCCTGGAGGGGGGGTCTGGGATATGGCTACACCTTC | TRBJ1-2 | NA | TRBV30 | NA
CASSYEGTQYF | TGTGCCAGCAGTTATGAAGGGACCCAGTACTTC | TRBJ2-5 | NA | TRBV6-1 | NA
CASSLGGGLGYTF | TGTGCCAGCAGCTTGGGCGGCGGACTTGGCTACACCTTC | TRBJ1-2 | few | TRBV5-4 | NA
CASSSGQLYEQYF | TGTGCCAGCAGTTCCGGACAACTCTACGAGCAGTACTTC | TRBJ2-7 | NA | TRBV28 | NA
CASSQGTGINTIYF | TGCGCCAGCAGCCAAGGGACGGGTATAAACACCATATATTTT | TRBJ1-3 | NA | TRBV4-3 | NA
CASSEGRAKNIQYF | TGTGCCAGCAGCGAAGGCCGAGCCAAAAACATTCAGTACTTC | TRBJ2-4 | NA | TRBV6-5 | NA
CASSLSRVRDTQYF | TGCGCCAGCAGCTTGAGCAGGGTTAGGGATACGCAGTATTTT | TRBJ2-3 | NA | TRBV5-1 | NA
CASSRQGLVRETQYF | TGTGCCAGCAGCCGACAGGGACTAGTGCGAGAGACCCAGTACTTC | TRBJ2-5 | NA | TRBV7-2 | NA
CASISGPEQFF | TGTGCCAGCATTTCGGGGCCTGAGCAGTTCTTC | TRBJ2-1 | NA | TRBV10-3 | NA
CAISEPTRGNEQFF | TGTGCCATCAGTGAGCCGACTAGGGGCAATGAGCAGTTCTTC | TRBJ2-1 | NA | TRBV10-3 | NA
CAISESAGRHYGYTF | TGTGCCATCAGTGAGTCTGCAGGGCGGCACTATGGCTACACCTTC | TRBJ1-2 | few | TRBV10-3 | NA
CASSQEDRAYQPQHF | TGTGCCAGCAGCCAAGAGGACAGGGCCTATCAGCCCCAGCATTTT | TRBJ1-5 | NA | TRBV4-2 | TRBD1
CASSRGRNTEAFF | TGTGCCAGCAGTAGGGGTAGGAACACTGAAGCTTTCTTT | TRBJ1-1 | few | TRBV6-6 | NA
CASSESGLTPGWWYQETQYF | TGCGCCAGCAGTGAGTCGGGACTTACCCCGGGGTGGTGGTACCAAGAGACCCAGTACTTC | TRBJ2-5 | NA | TRBV10-1 | NA
CASSFGRTNEKLFF | TGTGCCAGCAGTTTCGGGCGGACTAATGAAAAACTGTTTTTT | TRBJ1-4 | NA | TRBV5-4 | NA
CASSPPSDNEKLFF | TGTGCCAGCTCACCACCGTCCGATAATGAAAAACTGTTTTTT | TRBJ1-4 | NA | TRBV18 | NA
CASSPVTPLVETEAFF | TGTGCCAGCAGCCCAGTTACGCCACTGGTGGAGACTGAAGCTTTCTTT | TRBJ1-1 | NA | TRBV11-1 | NA
CASSIVGGKETQYF | TGTGCCAGTAGTATAGTTGGCGGGAAAGAGACCCAGTACTTC | TRBJ2-5 | NA | TRBV19 | NA
CASSPGRRYNSPLHF | TGCGCCAGCAGCCCCGGACGGAGGTATAATTCACCCCTCCACTTT | TRBJ1-6 | many | TRBV5-1 | NA
CASSESGGNQPQHF | TGTGCCAGCAGTGAATCAGGGGGCAATCAGCCCCAGCATTTT | TRBJ1-5 | NA | TRBV6-1 | NA
CASSSWASGTYEQYF | TGTGCCAGCAGCTCGTGGGCTAGCGGGACCTACGAGCAGTACTTC | TRBJ2-7 | NA | TRBV11-3 | TRBD2
CATQGIMNTEAFF | TGTGCCACCCAGGGGATTATGAACACTGAAGCTTTCTTT | TRBJ1-1 | NA | TRBV6-6 | NA
CASSSAPYNEQFF | TGTGCCAGCAGCTCCGCCCCGTACAATGAGCAGTTCTTC | TRBJ2-1 | NA | TRBV11-2 | NA
CASSRLTGGINSPLHF | TGTGCCAGCAGCCGTTTGACAGGGGGCATAAATTCACCCCTCCACTTT | TRBJ1-6 | few | TRBV7-8 | TRBD1